This T cell receptor beta chain was captured in a study of blood T cell repertoires in COVID-19. Study as a whole: T cells, B-cell-depleted T cells, or PBMCs provided the cDNA or gDNA that served as material.

Germline-derived CDR1 and CDR2 are SGHRS and YFSETQ. With V trimmed by 3 bases and J by 3 bases, 4 bases remained unmatched. This CDR3 has 15 residues. Repertoires were generated with immunoSEQ multiplex PCR, while TCRdb's copy carries only in-frame clones and drops some. The sample contains approximately 170,000 clones, about 85% of which appear only once. This clone was recorded a few times. The V and J genes are TRBV5-1 and TRBJ1-2; 11 nucleotides align to TRBD1. The material sequenced was peripheral blood. The clonotype was recovered from a man older than 75 with COVID-19, enrolled during active disease. CDR3 bases: TGCGCCAGCAGCTCTAGGACAGGGGGCGACTATGGCTACACCTTC. Translation gives CASSSRTGGDYGYTF.